The source of this T cell receptor (beta chain) is a study of blood T cell repertoires in COVID-19. Turning to the study itself: Italy, Spain and the United States were the sources of the convalescent and acute COVID-19 samples.

Libraries were prepared by immunoSEQ multiplex PCR; TCRdb keeps only in-frame clonotypes and omits some of them. This sample has just over 350,000 clones, with 86% found just once. V shed 4 bases and J shed 2 bases, with 18 bases lying between them. The CDR3 totals 17 residues. Germline V gene lookup returns CDR1 KGHSH and CDR2 LQKENI. V is TRBV18 and J is TRBJ2-1, with a possible D match to TRBD2 (6 bases). Sequenced material: peripheral blood. This receptor was taken from a woman aged 60-75 years with COVID-19, enrolled during active disease. This chain's CDR3 is CASSRSAGRWPYNEQFF. CDR3 DNA: TGTGCCAGCTCACGTTCTGCAGGGAGGTGGCCCTACAATGAGCAGTTCTTC.